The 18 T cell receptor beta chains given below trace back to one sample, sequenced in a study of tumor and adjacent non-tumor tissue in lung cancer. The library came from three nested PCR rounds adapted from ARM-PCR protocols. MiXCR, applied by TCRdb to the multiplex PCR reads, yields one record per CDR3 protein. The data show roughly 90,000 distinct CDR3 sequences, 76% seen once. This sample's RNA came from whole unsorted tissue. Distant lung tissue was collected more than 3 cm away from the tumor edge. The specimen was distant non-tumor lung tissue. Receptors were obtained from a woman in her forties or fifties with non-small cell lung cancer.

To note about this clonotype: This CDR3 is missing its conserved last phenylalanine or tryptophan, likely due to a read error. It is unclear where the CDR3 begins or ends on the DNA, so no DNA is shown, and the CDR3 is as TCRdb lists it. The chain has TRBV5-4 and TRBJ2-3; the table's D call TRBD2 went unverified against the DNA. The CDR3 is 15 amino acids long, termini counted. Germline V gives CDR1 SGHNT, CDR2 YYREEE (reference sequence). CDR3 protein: CVSSSKFGGTDTQYS.

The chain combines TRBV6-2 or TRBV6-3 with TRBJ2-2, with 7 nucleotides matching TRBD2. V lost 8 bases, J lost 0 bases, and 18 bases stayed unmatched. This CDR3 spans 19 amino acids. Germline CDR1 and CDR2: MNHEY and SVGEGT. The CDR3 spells CASEDPGLADTSNTGELFF. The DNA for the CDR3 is TGTGCCAGCGAGGACCCGGGGCTAGCGGACACCTCGAACACCGGGGAGCTGTTTTTT.

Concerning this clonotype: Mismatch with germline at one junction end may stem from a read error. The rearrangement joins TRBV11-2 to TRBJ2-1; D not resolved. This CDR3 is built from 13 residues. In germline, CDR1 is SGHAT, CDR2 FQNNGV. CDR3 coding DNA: TGTGCCAGCAGATTAGAGGCGGCCAATGAACAGTTCTTT. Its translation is CASRLEAANEQFF.

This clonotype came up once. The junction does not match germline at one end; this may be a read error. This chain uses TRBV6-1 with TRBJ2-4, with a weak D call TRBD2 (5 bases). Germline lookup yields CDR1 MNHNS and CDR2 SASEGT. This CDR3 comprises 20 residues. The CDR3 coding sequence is TGTGACAGCAGTCAATTATGGACCATAACCGGAGGTATAGCCAAAAACATTCAGTACTTC. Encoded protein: CDSSQLWTITGGIAKNIQYF.

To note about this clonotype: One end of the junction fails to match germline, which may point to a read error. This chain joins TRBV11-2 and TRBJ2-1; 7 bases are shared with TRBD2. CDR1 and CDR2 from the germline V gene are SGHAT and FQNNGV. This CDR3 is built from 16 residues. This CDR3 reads CANSIEAGAGHNEQFF. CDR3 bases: TGTGCCAACAGCATAGAGGCGGGAGCGGGGCACAATGAGCAGTTCTTC.

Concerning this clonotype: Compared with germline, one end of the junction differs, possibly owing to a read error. Written as DNA, the CDR3 is TGTGCCAGCAGTTTACAGGGGATGAACATTGAAGCTTTATTT. Its translation is CASSLQGMNIEALF. The chain links TRBV12-3 or TRBV12-4 to TRBJ1-1; tentatively, D is TRBD1 (6 bases). This CDR3 contains 14 residues.

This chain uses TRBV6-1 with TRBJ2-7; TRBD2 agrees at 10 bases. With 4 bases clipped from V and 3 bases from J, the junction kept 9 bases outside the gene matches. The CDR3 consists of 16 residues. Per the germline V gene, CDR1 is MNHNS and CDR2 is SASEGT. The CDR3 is CASSGLTSGTSYEQYF. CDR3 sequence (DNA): TGTGCCAGCAGTGGACTTACTAGCGGGACCAGCTACGAGCAGTACTTC.

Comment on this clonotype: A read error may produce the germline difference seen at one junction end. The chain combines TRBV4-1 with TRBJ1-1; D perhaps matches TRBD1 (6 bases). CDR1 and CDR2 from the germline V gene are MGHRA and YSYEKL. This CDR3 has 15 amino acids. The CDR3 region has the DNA TGCGCCAGCAGCCAAGACTACAGGGACGGCACTGAAGCTTTCTTC. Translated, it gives CASSQDYRDGTEAFF.

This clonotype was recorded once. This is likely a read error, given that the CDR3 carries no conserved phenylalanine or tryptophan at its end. This CDR3 is CASSSDGGNRPQHL. Written as DNA, the CDR3 is TGTGCCAGCAGCTCCGACGGGGGCAATCGGCCCCAGCATCTT. V is TRBV6-1 and J is TRBJ1-5; perhaps TRBD1 as D (6 bases). Germline CDR1 reads MNHNS; CDR2 reads SASEGT. This CDR3 has 14 residues.

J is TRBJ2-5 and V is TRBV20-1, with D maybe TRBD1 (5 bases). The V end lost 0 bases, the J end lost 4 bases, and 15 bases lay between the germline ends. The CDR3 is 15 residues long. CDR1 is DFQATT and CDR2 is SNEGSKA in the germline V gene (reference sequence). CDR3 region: CSARDNRQGPETQYF. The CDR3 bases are TGCAGTGCTAGAGATAACAGGCAGGGTCCAGAGACCCAGTACTTC.

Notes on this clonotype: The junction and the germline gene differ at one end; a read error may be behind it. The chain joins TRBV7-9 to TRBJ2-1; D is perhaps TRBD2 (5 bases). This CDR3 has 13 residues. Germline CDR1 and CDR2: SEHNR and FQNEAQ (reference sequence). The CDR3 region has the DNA TGTGCTAGCAGCTCAGACAACGGGATTGAGCAGTCCTTC. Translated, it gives CASSSDNGIEQSF. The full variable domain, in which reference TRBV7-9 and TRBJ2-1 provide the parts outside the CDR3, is DTGVSQNPRHKITKRGQNVTFRCDPISEHNRLYWYRQTLGQGPEFLTYFQNEAQLEKSRLLSDRFSAERPKGSFSTLEIQRTEQGDSAMYLCASSSDNGIEQSFGPGTRLTVL.

CDR3 residues: CASSRRRGGYGYTF. CDR3 nucleotide sequence: TGTGCCAGCAGTCGCCGAAGAGGGGGATATGGCTACACCTTC. This chain connects TRBV6-1 to TRBJ1-2, with D perhaps matching TRBD1 (6 bases). Per the germline V gene, CDR1 is MNHNS and CDR2 is SASEGT. Deletions cut 5 bases from V and 5 bases from J, with 15 bases between. The CDR3 sequence is 14 residues long.

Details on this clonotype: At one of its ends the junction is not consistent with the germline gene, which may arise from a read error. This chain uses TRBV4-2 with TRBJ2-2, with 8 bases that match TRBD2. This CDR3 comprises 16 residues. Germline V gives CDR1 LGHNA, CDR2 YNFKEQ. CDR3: CVSSLSGTRNTGELFF. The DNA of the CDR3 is TGTGTCAGCAGCCTCTCCGGGACTAGAAACACCGGGGAGCTGTTTTTT.

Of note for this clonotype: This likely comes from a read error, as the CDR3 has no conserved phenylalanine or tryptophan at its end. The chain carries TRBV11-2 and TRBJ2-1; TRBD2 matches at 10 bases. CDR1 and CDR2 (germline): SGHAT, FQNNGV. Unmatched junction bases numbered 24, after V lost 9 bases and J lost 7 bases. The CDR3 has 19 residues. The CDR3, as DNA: TGTGCCAGTAACTTAGATTATCTAGCGGGAGCTCCCAGGTGGAATGAGCAGTTCCTC. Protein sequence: CASNLDYLAGAPRWNEQFL.

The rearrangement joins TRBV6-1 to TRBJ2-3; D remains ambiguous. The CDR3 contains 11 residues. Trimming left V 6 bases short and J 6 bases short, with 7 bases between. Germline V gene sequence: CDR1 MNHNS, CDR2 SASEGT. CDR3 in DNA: TGTGCCAGCAGACTGGATGATACGCAGTATTTT. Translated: CASRLDDTQYF.

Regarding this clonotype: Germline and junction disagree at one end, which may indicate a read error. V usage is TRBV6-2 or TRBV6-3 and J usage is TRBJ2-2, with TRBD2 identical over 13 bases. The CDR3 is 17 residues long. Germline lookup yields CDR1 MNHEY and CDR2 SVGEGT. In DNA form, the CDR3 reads TGTGCCAGCCCTTCCCGGACTAGCGGGAGAAGGACCGGGGAACTGTTTTTT. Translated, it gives CASPSRTSGRRTGELFF.

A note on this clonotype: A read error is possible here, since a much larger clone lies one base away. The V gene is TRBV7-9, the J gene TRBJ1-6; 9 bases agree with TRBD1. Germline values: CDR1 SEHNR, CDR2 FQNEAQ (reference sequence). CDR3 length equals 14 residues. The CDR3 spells CASSTGQGNSPLRF. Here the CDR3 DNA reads TGTGCCAGCAGTACGGGACAGGGAAATTCACCCCTCCGCTTT.

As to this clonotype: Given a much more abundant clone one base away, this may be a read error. CDR3 coding DNA: TGTGCCAGCAGCTCAAATGCCAATGAGCAGTTCTTC. It is translated as CASSSNANEQFF. V usage is TRBV11-3 and J usage is TRBJ2-1; unclear D gene. The CDR3 sequence is 12 residues long. Germline CDR1 SGHNT, CDR2 YENEEA. The germline V and J ends were trimmed by 4 bases and 6 bases, with 7 bases remaining between them.